These 11 T cell receptor beta chains share one sample of origin, sequenced in a study of T cell responses to AZD1222 COVID-19 vaccine. Method: immunoSEQ multiplex PCR; TCRdb's copy keeps in-frame clones and lacks some. Among more than 75,000 clones listed, about 89% were seen once. The source material was peripheral blood, sampled on day 0 of AZD1222 vaccination. These receptors were obtained from an adult in good health.

The V gene is TRBV28, the J gene TRBJ2-7, with 13 bases that match TRBD2. With V trimmed by 10 bases and J by 3 bases, 9 bases remained unmatched. Germline CDR1 reads MDHEN; CDR2 reads SYDVKM. There are 15 residues in the CDR3. CDR3 nucleotides: TGTGCCACCTGGGGACTAGCGGGAAAACGCTACGAGCAGTACTTC. Translation gives CATWGLAGKRYEQYF.

The chain combines TRBV7-3 with TRBJ1-3; D not certain. CDR1 and CDR2 from the germline V gene are SGHTA and FQGTGA. V lost 3 bases and J 4 bases, leaving 4 bases between the germline ends. The length of the CDR3 is 12 residues. This CDR3 is CASSFPGNTIYF. The CDR3 nucleotides read TGTGCCAGCAGCTTTCCGGGAAACACCATATATTTT. Full variable domain (remainder filled in from reference TRBV7-3 and TRBJ1-3): GAGVSQTPSNKVTEKGKYVELRCDPISGHTALYWYRQSLGQGPEFLIYFQGTGAADDSGLPNDRFFAVRPEGSVSTLKIQRTERGDSAVYLCASSFPGNTIYFGEGSWLTVV.

A single count supports this clone. The chain couples TRBV9 to TRBJ1-2; no clear D. CDR1 is SGDLS and CDR2 is YYNGEE in the germline V gene. The CDR3 consists of 14 residues. V lost 0 bases, J lost 7 bases, and 13 bases lay in between. CDR3 in amino acids: CASSVVAGIGGYTF. Written as DNA, the CDR3 is TGTGCCAGCAGCGTAGTGGCTGGGATCGGTGGCTACACCTTC.

The genes are TRBV1 and TRBJ2-2; TRBD2, as called in the table, went unchecked against the DNA. TRBV1 counts as a pseudogene. This CDR3 spans 16 amino acids. CDR3 amino acids: CTSSQDTAGGPGELFF. As DNA, the CDR3 is TGCACCAGCAGCCAAGATACAGCGGGGGGGCCCGGGGAGCTGTTTTTT.

In DNA, the CDR3 is TGTGCCAGCAGCCCGAATCAAGAGACCCAGTACTTC. This encodes CASSPNQETQYF. The chain uses TRBV7-9 and TRBJ2-5; no clear D gene. V lost 5 bases and J 2 bases, leaving 6 bases between the germline ends. Germline V gene lookup returns CDR1 SEHNR and CDR2 FQNEAQ (reference sequence). This CDR3 has 12 residues. The variable domain in full, with the rest retrieved from reference TRBV7-9 and TRBJ2-5, is DTGVSQNPRHKITKRGQNVTFRCDPISEHNRLYWYRQTLGQGPEFLTYFQNEAQLEKSRLLSDRFSAERPKGSFSTLEIQRTEQGDSAMYLCASSPNQETQYFGPGTRLLVL.

The chain recombines TRBV7-3 with TRBJ2-5; tentative D call: TRBD1 (7 bases). CDR3 length equals 15 residues. Trimming stripped 1 base from V and 4 bases from J, with 13 bases between. Per germline, CDR1 SGHTA and CDR2 FQGTGA. CDR3 coding DNA: TGTGCCAGCAGCTTAAAACCAGGGGGGCGAGAGACCCAGTACTTC. Translating it yields CASSLKPGGRETQYF.

This sequence joins TRBV14 and TRBJ1-6, with 7 bases matching TRBD1. Trimming cost V 4 bases and J 8 bases; bases outside gene matches: 11. The V gene's germline CDR1 is SGHDN and CDR2 FVKESK. This CDR3 spans 16 amino acids. The CDR3 DNA sequence: TGTGCCAGCAGCCCCCGAGACAGGGCAGGATATTCACCCCTCCACTTT. Translation gives CASSPRDRAGYSPLHF.

V is TRBV28 and J is TRBJ1-3; TRBD1 matches at 7 bases. The CDR3 sequence is 14 residues long. Germline CDR1 is MDHEN and CDR2 is SYDVKM. The junction had 6 bases not matched to a gene; V was cut back by 6 bases and J by 4 bases. The CDR3 spells CASSHQDRGNTIYF. CDR3 bases: TGTGCCAGCAGCCACCAGGACAGGGGAAACACCATATATTTT.

The chain joins TRBV28 to TRBJ2-1; 7 bases align to TRBD2. V lost 7 bases and J lost 0; bases outside the gene matches: 3. The CDR3 consists of 14 residues. Germline CDR1 reads MDHEN; CDR2 reads SYDVKM. The CDR3 DNA follows: TGTGCCAGCATCGGCGGGAGCTCCTACAATGAGCAGTTCTTC. This encodes CASIGGSSYNEQFF.

The chain employs TRBV9 and TRBJ2-1, with 8 bases identical to TRBD2. V shed 0 bases and J 4 bases; nucleotides not matched to a gene: 3. This CDR3 spans 15 amino acids. CDR1 and CDR2 from the germline V gene are SGDLS and YYNGEE. CDR3 coding DNA: TGTGCCAGCAGCGTAGGGGTAGCGGGGTACAATGAGCAGTTCTTC. Amino acid sequence: CASSVGVAGYNEQFF. The full variable domain, rest sourced from reference TRBV9 and TRBJ2-1, is DSGVTQTPKHLITATGQRVTLRCSPRSGDLSVYWYQQSLDQGLQFLIQYYNGEERAKGNILERFSAQQFPDLHSELNLSSLELGDSALYFCASSVGVAGYNEQFFGPGTRLTVL.

V and J are TRBV9 and TRBJ1-5, with TRBD1 identical over 8 bases. CDR3 size: 14 residues. V gave up 3 bases and J gave up 6 bases; unmatched junction bases: 5. Germline-derived CDR1 and CDR2 are SGDLS and YYNGEE. The CDR3 sequence: CASSETGAGQPQHF. CDR3 bases: TGTGCCAGCAGCGAGACAGGGGCAGGTCAGCCCCAGCATTTT.